This entry concerns a single T cell receptor (beta chain). The antigen remains undetermined. This sample was included in a study of graft-versus-host responses after intestinal transplantation. Study-wide background: Transplants given to recipients were multivisceral, liver-intestinal, or isolated intestinal. Anti-thymocyte globulin served as induction for all recipients, who then took tacrolimus and steroids for 2 to 4 years.

TCRdb's copy holds only in-frame clones and misses some; the assay was immunoSEQ multiplex PCR. The sample yields more than 80,000 clones, roughly nine tenths seen once. Study results and caveats: GvH clones surfaced in recipient marrow, some emerging earlier in ileum or blood.

With V trimmed by 2 bases and J by 3 bases, 0 bases remained unmatched. Germline lookup yields CDR1 MNHEY and CDR2 SVGAGI. This CDR3 is 14 amino acids long. The origin of this receptor is a human donor who received an intestinal transplant. Sequencing was performed on unstimulated CD4+ T cells sorted from spleen or lymph node cells, taken before intestinal transplant. The V and J genes are TRBV6-5 and TRBJ1-3; 8 nucleotides agree with TRBD1. The CDR3 loop is CASSYGTGGNTIYF. As DNA, the CDR3 is TGTGCCAGCAGTTACGGGACAGGTGGAAACACCATATATTTT.